Following are 5 T cell receptor beta chains from one sample sequenced in a study of T cell repertoires in cytomegalovirus infection (dated by TCRdb to about 2019). TCRdb shows the sequencer as Illumina HiSeq 1500. TCRdb passed the public sequencing reads through fastp at Q25 and MiXCR, retaining productive beta sequences. Every entry covers one CDR3 protein and lists the most common genes and DNA from its rows. The table for this sample lists 700,000 to 900,000 distinct CDR3 sequences; roughly 29% of them were counted only once. Of the sample, roughly 13% is held by the ten largest clones. What these receptors recognize is not known. In light of the paper, this sample's treatment or condition label describes: in vitro stimulation with specific CMV peptide epitopes to enrich CMV-specific T cells. Sequences were derived from cultured CD8+ T cells from PBMCs, sampled from culture after CMV antigen stimulation. The receptors derive from a human donor in good health (CMV status not recorded). Some clones in this sample may be carry-over from other donors' samples.

To note about this clonotype: A junction end diverges from the germline sequence, so it may reflect a read error. DNA of the CDR3: TGCAGTGCTACGGTAGGGCACGGGATGAAAACTGAAGCTTTCTTT. As protein: CSATVGHGMKTEAFF. The chain carries TRBV20-1 and TRBJ1-1; D gene unclear. Looked up from germline, CDR1 is DFQATT and CDR2 is SNEGSKA (reference sequence). The CDR3 extends over 15 amino acids.

This clonotype was observed at least ten times. This chain uses TRBV7-9 with TRBJ1-3; D perhaps matches TRBD1 (5 bases). This CDR3 comprises 16 residues. Between the trimmed V and J ends, which lost 2 bases and 11 bases, there was a span of 22 bases. Per germline, CDR1 SEHNR and CDR2 FQNEAQ (reference sequence). The CDR3 region has the DNA TGTGCCAGCAGCTTACGGTTTGACCGGGACCGGGATCCCATATATTTT. Translating gives CASSLRFDRDRDPIYF.

This clonotype was counted at least ten times. The chain combines TRBV7-2 with TRBJ2-3; D is ambiguous. The V end lost 2 bases, the J end lost 2 bases, and 11 bases lay between the germline ends. The CDR3 length is 15 residues. Germline V gene lookup returns CDR1 SGHTA and CDR2 FQGNSA. The CDR3 loop is CASSLSVRPTDTQYF. CDR3 in DNA: TGTGCCAGCAGCTTATCCGTTCGGCCCACAGATACGCAGTATTTT.

The chain joins TRBV10-3 to TRBJ2-3, with 13 bases aligning to TRBD2. This CDR3 is built from 20 residues. Trimming cost V 4 bases and J 6 bases; bases outside gene matches: 19. The germline V gene has CDR1 ENHRY and CDR2 SYGVKD. CDR3 amino acids: CAISGPTSGGVIGRLDTQYF. The CDR3 DNA reads TGTGCCATCAGTGGCCCCACTAGCGGGGGGGTCATAGGTCGTTTGGATACGCAGTATTTT.

About this clonotype: A much larger clone lies one base from this, so it may be a read error. The CDR3 here is CVSSPTLEETQYF. The CDR3 nucleotides are TGTGTCAGCAGCCCCACCTTGGAGGAGACCCAGTACTTC. The gene calls are TRBV7-6 and TRBJ2-5; D unclear. There are 13 residues in the CDR3. Germline assignment: CDR1 SGHVS and CDR2 FNYEAQ.